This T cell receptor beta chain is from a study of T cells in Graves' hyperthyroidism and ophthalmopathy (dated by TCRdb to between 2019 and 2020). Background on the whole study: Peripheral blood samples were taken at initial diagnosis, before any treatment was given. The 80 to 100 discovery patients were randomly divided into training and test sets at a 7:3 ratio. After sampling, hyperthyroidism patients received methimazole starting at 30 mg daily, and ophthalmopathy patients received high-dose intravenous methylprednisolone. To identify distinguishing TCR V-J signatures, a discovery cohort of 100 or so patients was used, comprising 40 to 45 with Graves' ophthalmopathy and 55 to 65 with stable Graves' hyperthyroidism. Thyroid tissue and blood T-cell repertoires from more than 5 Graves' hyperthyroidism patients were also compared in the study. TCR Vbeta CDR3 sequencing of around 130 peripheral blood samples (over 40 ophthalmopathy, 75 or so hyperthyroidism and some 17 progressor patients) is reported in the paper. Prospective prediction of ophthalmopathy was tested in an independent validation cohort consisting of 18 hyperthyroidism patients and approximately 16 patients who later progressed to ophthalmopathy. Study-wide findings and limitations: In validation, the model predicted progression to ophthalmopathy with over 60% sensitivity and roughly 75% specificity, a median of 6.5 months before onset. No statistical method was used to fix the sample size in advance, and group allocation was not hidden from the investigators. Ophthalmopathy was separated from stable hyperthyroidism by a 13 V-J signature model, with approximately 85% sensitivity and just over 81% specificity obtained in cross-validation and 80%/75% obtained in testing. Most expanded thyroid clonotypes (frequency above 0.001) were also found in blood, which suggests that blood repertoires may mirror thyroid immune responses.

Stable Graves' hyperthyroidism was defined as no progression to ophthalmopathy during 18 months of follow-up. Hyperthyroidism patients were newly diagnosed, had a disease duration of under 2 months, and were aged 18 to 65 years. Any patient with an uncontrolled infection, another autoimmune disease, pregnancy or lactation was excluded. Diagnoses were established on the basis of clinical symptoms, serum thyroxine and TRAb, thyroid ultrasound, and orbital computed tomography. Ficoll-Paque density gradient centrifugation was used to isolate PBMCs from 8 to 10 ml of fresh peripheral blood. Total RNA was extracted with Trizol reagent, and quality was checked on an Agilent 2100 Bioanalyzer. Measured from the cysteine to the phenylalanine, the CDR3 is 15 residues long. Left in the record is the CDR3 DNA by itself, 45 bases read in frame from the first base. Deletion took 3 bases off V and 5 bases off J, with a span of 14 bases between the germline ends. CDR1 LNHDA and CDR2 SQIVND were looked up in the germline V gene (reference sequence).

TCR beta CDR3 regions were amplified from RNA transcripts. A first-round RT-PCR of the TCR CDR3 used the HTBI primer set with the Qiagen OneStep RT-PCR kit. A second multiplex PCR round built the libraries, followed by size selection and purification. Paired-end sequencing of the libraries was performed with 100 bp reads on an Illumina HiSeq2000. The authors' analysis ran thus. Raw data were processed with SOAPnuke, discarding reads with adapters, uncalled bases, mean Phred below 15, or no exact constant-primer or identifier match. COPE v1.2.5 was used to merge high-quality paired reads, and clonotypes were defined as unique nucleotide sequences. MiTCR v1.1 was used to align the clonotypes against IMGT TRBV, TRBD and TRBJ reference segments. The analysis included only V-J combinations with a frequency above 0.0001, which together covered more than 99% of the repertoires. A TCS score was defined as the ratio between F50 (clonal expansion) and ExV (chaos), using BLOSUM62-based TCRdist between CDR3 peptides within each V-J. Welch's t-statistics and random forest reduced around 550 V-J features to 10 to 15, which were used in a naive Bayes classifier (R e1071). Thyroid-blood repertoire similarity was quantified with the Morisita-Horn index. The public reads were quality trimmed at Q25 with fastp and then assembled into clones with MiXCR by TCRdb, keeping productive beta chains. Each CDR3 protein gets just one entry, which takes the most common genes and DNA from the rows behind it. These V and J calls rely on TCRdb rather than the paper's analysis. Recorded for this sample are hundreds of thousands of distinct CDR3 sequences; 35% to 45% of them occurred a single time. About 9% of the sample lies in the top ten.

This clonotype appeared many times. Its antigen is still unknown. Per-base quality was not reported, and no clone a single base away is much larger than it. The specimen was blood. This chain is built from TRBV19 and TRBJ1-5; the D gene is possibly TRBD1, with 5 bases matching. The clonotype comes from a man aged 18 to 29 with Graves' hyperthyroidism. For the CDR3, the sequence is CASSINSAGHQPQHF. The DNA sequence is TGTGCCAGTAGTATCAATTCGGCAGGGCATCAGCCCCAGCATTTT.